Presented here are 11 T cell receptor beta chains from one specimen sequenced in a study of beta chain features in type 1 diabetes. Regarding the study as a whole: When Type 1 diabetes patients were examined, their TCRB CDR3s proved moderately but significantly shorter in all four CD4+ subsets.

The authors reverse transcribed all of the isolated RNA, so sequencing captured expressed TCRB transcripts. Sequenced by immunoSEQ multiplex PCR; TCRdb stores in-frame clones only, minus some. This table holds 240,000 or so clones, about 20% found once. These receptors have no known antigen. What was sequenced was naive CD4+ T cells from blood. All receptors derive from a woman aged 40-49 years with type 1 diabetes.

This chain connects TRBV7-2 to TRBJ2-1, with 7 positions matching TRBD1. The CDR3 runs 13 residues. The V and J ends lost 3 bases and 10 bases, in that order; junction bases with no gene match: 6. Germline V lookup: CDR1 SGHTA, CDR2 FQGNSA. The CDR3 nucleotides read TGTGCCAGCAGCTTCACCGACAGGGACGAGCAGTTCTTC. Its translation: CASSFTDRDEQFF.

The chain uses TRBV25-1 and TRBJ2-1; 8 positions match TRBD2. This CDR3 has 15 residues. CDR1 and CDR2 from the germline V gene are MGHDK and SYGVNS. V was clipped by 1 base and J by 7 bases; unmatched bases: 6. The CDR3 is CASSEFSGGGNEQFF. CDR3 sequence (DNA): TGTGCCAGCAGTGAATTCTCCGGGGGGGGTAATGAGCAGTTCTTC.

The CDR3 DNA reads TGTGCCAGCAGGGAACGACTAGCGGGAGACTATGAGCAGTTCTTC. Its protein is CASRERLAGDYEQFF. The genes are TRBV11-1 and TRBJ2-1, with 12 bases that match TRBD2. This CDR3 is built from 15 residues. V lost 6 bases, J lost 8 bases, and 8 bases stayed unmatched. Germline-derived CDR1 and CDR2 are SGHAT and FQDESV (reference sequence).

The chain combines TRBV10-3 with TRBJ2-6, with D perhaps TRBD1 (6 bases). CDR3 length: 14 residues. V was clipped by 10 bases and J by 0 bases, with 10 bases between them. Germline values: CDR1 ENHRY, CDR2 SYGVKD. This CDR3 reads CATTGTSGANVLTF. CDR3 in DNA: TGTGCCACGACAGGAACCTCTGGGGCCAACGTCCTGACTTTC.

The chain joins TRBV7-9 to TRBJ1-5; 8 nucleotides agree with TRBD1. The trim removed 5 bases at V and 7 bases at J, leaving 4 bases unmatched. The germline V gene has CDR1 SEHNR and CDR2 FQNEAQ (reference sequence). CDR3 length: 13 residues. In nucleotides, the CDR3 is TGTGCCAGCAGCCCCACAGGGGGACAGCCCCAGCATTTT. Translating it yields CASSPTGGQPQHF.

This clone came up a few times. The chain has TRBV29-1 and TRBJ2-1; D possibly corresponds to TRBD1 (7 bases). The germline gives CDR1 SQVTM, CDR2 ANQGSEA. V was trimmed by 4 bases and J by 12 bases, leaving 22 bases between them. The CDR3 loop spans 14 amino acids. CDR3 protein: CSVGKEGAPHRQFF. In nucleotides, the CDR3 is TGCAGCGTTGGGAAGGAGGGGGCCCCCCATCGGCAGTTCTTC.

The J gene is TRBJ2-3, the V gene TRBV5-1; the D gene is possibly TRBD2 (6 bases). Germline V gene lookup returns CDR1 SGHRS and CDR2 YFSETQ. The CDR3 extends over 14 amino acids. V was pared by 3 bases and J by 0 bases, with 8 bases between. The CDR3 coding sequence is TGCGCCAGCAGCTGGAGGGGAAGCACAGATACGCAGTATTTT. Translated, it gives CASSWRGSTDTQYF.

This clone has just one count. The CDR3 DNA sequence: TGTGCCAGCAGCGTCGGGGGGACTAGCGGGAGCAATGAGCAGTTCTTC. Translating gives CASSVGGTSGSNEQFF. The J gene is TRBJ2-1, the V gene TRBV9; 14 nucleotides line up with TRBD2. In germline, CDR1 is SGDLS, CDR2 YYNGEE. The length of the CDR3 is 16 residues. V trimming: 2 bases; J trimming: 6 bases; junction bases outside the gene matches: 4.

The chain employs TRBV29-1 and TRBJ2-7; 9 bases match TRBD1. The J segment lost 5 bases and the V segment lost 4 bases, leaving 12 bases of the junction unmatched. This CDR3 region has 15 residues. The germline CDR1 and CDR2 sequences are SQVTM and ANQGSEA. The CDR3 nucleotides read TGCAGCGTTGGACTCCGGGACAGGGTAAGAGACGAGCAGTACTTC. It codes for CSVGLRDRVRDEQYF.

In this sample, this clone turned up a few times. The J gene is TRBJ2-5, the V gene TRBV29-1, with a weak D call TRBD1 (5 bases). Trimming pared 1 base from V and 2 bases from J, leaving 14 bases between. Germline V CDR1 and CDR2: SQVTM, ANQGSEA. The CDR3 extends over 15 amino acids. CDR3 DNA: TGCAGCGTTGAAGCCCTCAGGGCCTCTCAAGAGACCCAGTACTTC. This encodes CSVEALRASQETQYF.

The rearrangement links TRBV28 to TRBJ1-1, with D unresolved. V lost 3 bases and J 7 bases, leaving 9 bases between the germline ends. The V gene's germline CDR1 is MDHEN and CDR2 SYDVKM. The CDR3 totals 12 residues. Here the CDR3 reads CASSLRQNEAFF. CDR3 in DNA: TGTGCCAGCAGTTTGCGGCAGAATGAAGCTTTCTTT.